Following are 16 T cell receptor beta chains from one sample sequenced in a study of blood T cells in healthy people across ages. A sample-barcoded 5' primer and a J-beta primer mix were used in a second PCR of roughly 6 to 11 cycles. MiXCR was run by TCRdb on the 5' RACE reads, yielding one entry per CDR3 protein. The sample shows 540,000 or so distinct CDR3 sequences, 27% of them seen only once. Sequencing was performed on blood. The receptors were sampled from a woman in her seventies in good health.

This chain connects TRBV12-3 or TRBV12-4 to TRBJ2-5; 9 nucleotides match TRBD2. This CDR3 comprises 16 residues. V was pared by 2 bases and J by 0 bases, with 4 bases of the junction left unmatched. The CDR3 spells CASSLWVAGDQETQYF. CDR3 bases: TGTGCCAGCAGTTTATGGGTAGCGGGGGACCAAGAGACCCAGTACTTC.

This clonotype was picked up many times. V is TRBV18 and J is TRBJ1-1; D might be TRBD1 (6 bases). Germline CDR1 and CDR2: KGHSH and LQKENI. Trimming removed 4 bases at V and 1 base at J, with 10 bases between. The CDR3 totals 14 residues. The CDR3, as DNA: TGTGCCAGCTCACTAGACAGGAGGAACACTGAAGCTTTCTTT. Translated: CASSLDRRNTEAFF. Filled out from reference TRBV18 and TRBJ1-1, the complete variable domain reads NAGVMQNPRHLVRRRGQEARLRCSPMKGHSHVYWYRQLPEEGLKFMVYLQKENIIDESGMPKERFSAEFPKEGPSILRIQQVVRGDSAAYFCASSLDRRNTEAFFGQGTRLTVV.

With regard to this clonotype: The junction and the germline gene differ at one end; a read error may be behind it. The chain has TRBV5-4 and TRBJ1-4; TRBD1 agrees at 7 bases. Germline V gene data show CDR1 as SGHNT and CDR2 as YYREEE (reference sequence). The length of the CDR3 is 15 residues. CDR3 residues: CASSPTGVFGEELFF. The CDR3 bases are TGTGCCAGCAGCCCCACAGGGGTTTTCGGTGAAGAACTGTTTTTT.

This clonotype was counted a few times. The chain carries TRBV20-1 and TRBJ1-6; TRBD1 is a possible D gene (5 bases). This CDR3 has 18 amino acids. Trimming took off 0 bases at V and 7 bases at J, with 22 bases between the two ends. Germline V gene sequence: CDR1 DFQATT, CDR2 SNEGSKA (reference sequence). The CDR3 DNA reads as TGCAGTGCTAGAGAAAGGAGGATAGGGACCGTTGCCAATTCACCCCTCCACTTT. Translation gives CSARERRIGTVANSPLHF.

V gene TRBV9 combines with J gene TRBJ2-5, with 9 bases fitting TRBD1. The J call may be faulty, since TRBJ2-1 better matches the DNA end. Germline lookup yields CDR1 SGDLS and CDR2 YYNGEE. CDR3 length: 17 residues. In DNA, the CDR3 is TGTGCCAGCAGCTCCCCAAGGAGGGACAGGGCGTCGCATGAGCAGTTCTTC. It is translated as CASSSPRRDRASHEQFF.

This clonotype has a handful of counts. Germline is not matched at one junction end, which may reflect a read error. The chain uses TRBV5-1 and TRBJ2-5; TRBD2 matches at 9 bases. CDR1 SGHRS and CDR2 YFSETQ come from the germline V gene. The CDR3 spans 13 residues. CDR3 in DNA: TGCGCCAGCGGCTTAGCGGGGGAAGAGACCCAGTACTTC. It specifies CASGLAGEETQYF. Filled out from reference TRBV5-1 and TRBJ2-5, the complete variable domain reads KAGVTQTPRYLIKTRGQQVTLSCSPISGHRSVSWYQQTPGQGLQFLFEYFSETQRNKGNFPGRFSGRQFSNSRSEMNVSTLELGDSALYLCASGLAGEETQYFGPGTRLLVL.

This clonotype was recorded a few times. The chain couples TRBV9 to TRBJ2-1, with D perhaps TRBD1 or TRBD2 (7 bases each). Trimming removed 4 bases from V and 0 bases from J, with 17 bases in between. CDR3 size: 17 residues. Per germline, CDR1 SGDLS and CDR2 YYNGEE. CDR3: CASSPGGGLSSYNEQFF. CDR3 coding DNA: TGTGCCAGCAGCCCAGGGGGGGGCCTAAGCTCCTACAATGAGCAGTTCTTC.

The V and J genes are TRBV12-3 or TRBV12-4 and TRBJ1-1; D uncertain. V gave up 8 bases and J gave up 12 bases, with 22 bases separating them. CDR3 length equals 13 residues. The CDR3 DNA follows: TGTGCCAGCGGATCGACTGCCTCGCGTTTGACTTTCTTT. This encodes CASGSTASRLTFF.

In its sample, this clonotype was seen a few times. The V and J genes are TRBV7-9 and TRBJ1-4; no firm D call. The V end was cut by 3 bases, the J end by 4 bases, with 12 bases between. The length of the CDR3 is 15 residues. In germline, CDR1 is SEHNR, CDR2 FQNEAQ (reference sequence). In DNA form, the CDR3 reads TGTGCCAGCAGCTTGCAGTCTGCGGGTAATGAAAAACTGTTTTTT. Residues: CASSLQSAGNEKLFF.

This clonotype was counted only a few times. The J gene is TRBJ1-6, the V gene TRBV19; D not certain. CDR3 length: 14 amino acids. Trimming took off 9 bases at V and 0 bases at J, with 9 bases between the two ends. Germline V gene lookup returns CDR1 LNHDA and CDR2 SQIVND (reference sequence). CDR3 amino acids: CASHSSSYNSPLHF. The CDR3 nucleotides are TGTGCCAGCCACAGCAGCTCCTATAATTCACCCCTCCACTTT.

This clonotype was detected only a few times. The V call is TRBV7-6, the J call TRBJ2-7, with 8 bases matching TRBD2. V lost 5 bases and J lost 6; bases outside the gene matches: 9. Germline V lookup: CDR1 SGHVS, CDR2 FNYEAQ. This CDR3 spans 14 amino acids. CDR3 bases: TGTGCCAGCAGCCTTGGGACTAGGCTCATCGAGCAGTACTTC. Translated: CASSLGTRLIEQYF.

This clonotype was seen more than once but under ten times. J is TRBJ2-7 and V is TRBV5-1, with D possibly being TRBD2 (6 bases). With 3 bases removed from V and 7 bases from J, the gap between germline ends came to 20 bases. CDR3 length: 15 residues. Germline CDR1 SGHRS, CDR2 YFSETQ. In DNA, the CDR3 is TGCGCCAGCAGCTCGTTCGGGGGAGGTCCGCGAGAGCAGTACTTC. It yields the protein CASSSFGGGPREQYF.

This chain links TRBV2 with TRBJ2-3; no firm D call. V dropped 3 bases and J dropped 5 bases, with 9 bases sitting between them. The length of the CDR3 is 13 residues. Looked up from germline, CDR1 is SNHLY and CDR2 is FYNNEI. This chain's CDR3 is CASSDAYEDTQYF. In nucleotides, the CDR3 is TGTGCCAGCAGTGACGCATACGAAGATACGCAGTATTTT.

This sequence joins TRBV12-3 or TRBV12-4 and TRBJ1-6, with D unclear. Trimming cost V 6 bases and J 7 bases, with 13 bases left between them. CDR3 length equals 14 residues. This chain's CDR3 is CASSLGIWNSPLHF. The CDR3 DNA reads TGTGCCAGCAGCTTGGGGATCTGGAATTCACCCCTCCACTTT.

In its sample, this clonotype was seen a few times. This may stem from a read error, because a much larger clone lies one nucleotide away. V usage is TRBV20-1 and J usage is TRBJ2-5, with 9 bases aligning to TRBD1. The closer fit of TRBJ2-1 to the DNA end suggests the J call may be wrong. This CDR3 is built from 16 residues. CDR1 DFQATT and CDR2 SNEGSKA come from the germline V gene (reference sequence). Written as DNA, the CDR3 is TGCAGTGCCCCGGCGCGGTGGACAGGGGTGAGCAATGAGCAGTTCTTC. Amino acids: CSAPARWTGVSNEQFF.

V is TRBV20-1 and J is TRBJ1-4; D not resolved. The CDR3 has 11 residues. V was cut by 5 bases and J by 11 bases, with 12 bases left in between. Germline assignment: CDR1 DFQATT and CDR2 SNEGSKA (reference sequence). CDR3 residues: CSALGGMKLFF. In nucleotides, the CDR3 is TGCAGTGCTCTGGGTGGGATGAAACTGTTTTTT.